Below are 9 T cell receptor beta chains sequenced from a single sample in a study of early T cells in non-severe SARS-CoV-2 infection. One entry per CDR3 protein, called by TCRdb with MiXCR from the 5' RACE reads. The sample has more than 55,000 distinct CDR3 sequences; 4% to 6% are singletons. The source was whole blood, collected at baseline. These receptors all stem from an adult who was a healthcare worker with PCR-confirmed SARS-CoV-2 infection or an uninfected control (not recorded which). The donor label of this sample is uncertain.

This clonotype was counted a few times. CDR3 nucleotide sequence: TGTGCCAGCAGCAAAGCAGGGAACACTGAAGCTTTCTTT. It encodes CASSKAGNTEAFF. The V call is TRBV21-1, the J call TRBJ1-1. TRBV21-1 represents a pseudogene. This CDR3 spans 13 amino acids.

This clonotype showed up just a few times. The chain recombines TRBV2 with TRBJ2-2, with a weak D call TRBD2 (6 bases). CDR1 SNHLY and CDR2 FYNNEI come from the germline V gene. With 8 bases removed from V and 1 base from J, the gap between germline ends came to 11 bases. The CDR3 runs 14 residues. The DNA of the CDR3 is TGTGCCAGCGGGGGGACGGTGAACACCGGGGAGCTGTTTTTT. It specifies CASGGTVNTGELFF.

This clonotype occurred a few times. The rearrangement joins TRBV9 to TRBJ2-3; 7 positions agree with TRBD2. The germline gives CDR1 SGDLS, CDR2 YYNGEE. This CDR3 is built from 17 residues. J gave up 0 bases and V 0 bases, and 7 bases lay outside the gene matches. CDR3 residues: CASSVVRGDSSTDTQYF. The CDR3 bases are TGTGCCAGCAGCGTAGTTCGGGGGGACTCTAGCACAGATACGCAGTATTTT.

The sample holds many counts of this clonotype. The rearrangement uses TRBV29-1 and TRBJ2-3, with TRBD1 as a possible D gene (5 bases). There are 15 residues in the CDR3. The germline V gene encodes CDR1 SQVTM and CDR2 ANQGSEA. V gave up 5 bases and J gave up 0 bases, with 15 bases separating them. CDR3 nucleotides: TGCAGCGTTAGGGGCCGCCCTCCTAGCACAGATACGCAGTATTTT. It yields the protein CSVRGRPPSTDTQYF.

This clonotype was recorded a few times. The chain links TRBV6-1 to TRBJ2-3, with a weak D call TRBD2 (7 bases). The CDR3 has 15 residues. Germline-derived CDR1 and CDR2 are MNHNS and SASEGT. The V end was cut by 5 bases, the J end by 4 bases, with 16 bases between. The CDR3 DNA reads TGTGCCAGCAGTCTAGAGGGGGGGGCCCCAGATACGCAGTATTTT. It is translated as CASSLEGGAPDTQYF.

This clonotype was observed a handful of times. The chain has TRBV6-5 and TRBJ1-4; 8 bases map to TRBD1. Germline V gene data show CDR1 as MNHEY and CDR2 as SVGAGI. V was pared by 8 bases and J by 7 bases, with 9 bases of the junction left unmatched. The CDR3 covers 14 residues. The CDR3 protein is CASRPQGAGEKLFF. The CDR3 coding sequence is TGTGCCAGCCGACCCCAGGGGGCGGGTGAAAAACTGTTTTTT.

This clonotype was seen many times. The chain couples TRBV6-5 to TRBJ1-2; TRBD1 aligns across 8 bases. V shed 4 bases, J shed 7 bases, and the junction held 11 bases outside the gene matches. The CDR3 is made up of 15 amino acids. Germline V gene lookup returns CDR1 MNHEY and CDR2 SVGAGI. The CDR3 is CASSFFRGRQSGYTF. CDR3 sequence (DNA): TGTGCCAGCAGTTTCTTCAGGGGGCGCCAATCTGGCTACACCTTC.

This clonotype was seen many times. J is TRBJ1-4 and V is TRBV27; D remains ambiguous. Germline V gene lookup returns CDR1 MNHEY and CDR2 SMNVEV (reference sequence). V shed 0 bases and J shed 6 bases, with 8 bases lying between them. CDR3 length equals 14 residues. The CDR3 protein is CASSLSRFDEKLFF. In DNA form, the CDR3 reads TGTGCCAGCAGTTTATCTAGGTTTGATGAAAAACTGTTTTTT. Based on the CDR3 plus reference TRBV27 and TRBJ1-4, the full variable domain is EAQVTQNPRYLITVTGKKLTVTCSQNMNHEYMSWYRQDPGLGLRQIYYSMNVEVTDKGDVPEGYKVSRKEKRNFPLILESPSPNQTSLYFCASSLSRFDEKLFFGSGTQLSVL.

The gene calls are TRBV18 and TRBJ2-7; TRBD1 aligns across 7 bases. In germline, CDR1 is KGHSH, CDR2 LQKENI. The junction had 5 bases not matched to a gene; V was cut back by 2 bases and J by 4 bases. The CDR3 extends over 14 amino acids. The CDR3 DNA follows: TGTGCCAGCTCACCAGAGACAGGGACGTACGAGCAGTACTTC. This gives the protein CASSPETGTYEQYF.